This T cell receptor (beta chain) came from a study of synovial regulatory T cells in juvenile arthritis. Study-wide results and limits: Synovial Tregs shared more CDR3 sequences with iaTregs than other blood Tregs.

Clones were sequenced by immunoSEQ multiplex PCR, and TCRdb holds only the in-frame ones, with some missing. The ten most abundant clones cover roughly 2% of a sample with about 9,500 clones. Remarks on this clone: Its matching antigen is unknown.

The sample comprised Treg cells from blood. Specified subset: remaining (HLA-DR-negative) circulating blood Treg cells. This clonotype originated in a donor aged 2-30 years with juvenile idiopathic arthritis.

CDR3 residues: CAWGGWLANTGELFF. The chain joins TRBV30 to TRBJ2-2; checking the TCRdb D call of TRBD1 is not possible without DNA. Germline V CDR1 and CDR2: GTSNPN, SVGIG (reference sequence). The CDR3 spans 15 residues. No DNA has been recorded.